These 5 T cell receptor beta chains were sequenced from one sample in a study of shared clonotypes between healthy human individuals. Libraries were prepared by immunoSEQ multiplex PCR; TCRdb keeps only in-frame clonotypes and omits some of them. The repertoire has some 2.3 million clones, 85% to 95% of them found once; the top ten carry under 0.45%. The sample was naive CD4+ T cells from PBMCs. Subset denoted: CD45RA+ positively selected. The origin of the receptors is a man aged 18-30 years in good health. Some clones in this sample may be carry-over from other donors' samples.

CDR3 nucleotide sequence: TGTGCCAGCAGTGCTGTTGTAGACACCGGGGAGCTGTTTTTT. It codes for CASSAVVDTGELFF. The chain combines TRBV2 with TRBJ2-2, with no clear D. The CDR3 contains 14 residues. CDR1 and CDR2 from the germline V gene are SNHLY and FYNNEI. V was cut by 4 bases and J by 3 bases, with 9 bases left in between. Together with reference TRBV2 and TRBJ2-2, the CDR3 gives the full variable domain: EPEVTQTPSHQVTQMGQEVILRCVPISNHLYFYWYRQILGQKVEFLVSFYNNEISEKSEIFDDQFSVERPDGSNFTLKIRSTKLEDSAMYFCASSAVVDTGELFFGEGSRLTVL.

V usage is TRBV5-4 and J usage is TRBJ2-1; D not resolved. The germline gives CDR1 SGHNT, CDR2 YYREEE (reference sequence). There are 13 residues in the CDR3. Trimming removed 3 bases from V and 15 bases from J, with 19 bases in between. This chain's CDR3 is CASSSTPGNLAFF. CDR3 coding DNA: TGTGCCAGCAGCTCCACTCCGGGCAACCTTGCGTTCTTC.

The chain links TRBV5-1 to TRBJ2-7; TRBD1 matches at 7 bases. The trim removed 4 bases at V and 7 bases at J, leaving 11 bases unmatched. Germline lookup yields CDR1 SGHRS and CDR2 YFSETQ. The CDR3 sequence is 14 residues long. This chain's CDR3 is CASSVRQGRGEQYF. DNA of the CDR3: TGCGCCAGCAGCGTAAGACAGGGAAGGGGAGAGCAGTACTTC. The full variable domain, its missing parts supplied by reference TRBV5-1 and TRBJ2-7, is KAGVTQTPRYLIKTRGQQVTLSCSPISGHRSVSWYQQTPGQGLQFLFEYFSETQRNKGNFPGRFSGRQFSNSRSEMNVSTLELGDSALYLCASSVRQGRGEQYFGPGTRLTVT.

The chain employs TRBV10-3 and TRBJ2-1, with D possibly being TRBD1 or TRBD2 (5 bases each). Deletions cut 5 bases from V and 0 bases from J, with 14 bases between. The CDR3 totals 16 residues. Per germline, CDR1 ENHRY and CDR2 SYGVKD. CDR3 residues: CAISPSRDRSYNEQFF. The CDR3 DNA reads as TGTGCCATCAGTCCCAGCCGGGACCGCTCCTACAATGAGCAGTTCTTC.

The rearrangement links TRBV27 to TRBJ1-1; D unclear. V was clipped by 3 bases and J by 1 base, with 6 bases between them. The germline V gene encodes CDR1 MNHEY and CDR2 SMNVEV (reference sequence). The CDR3 extends over 13 amino acids. In DNA, the CDR3 is TGTGCCAGCAGTTTTACACCGAACACTGAAGCTTTCTTT. This encodes CASSFTPNTEAFF.